This T cell receptor (beta chain) derives from a study of cytomegalovirus exposure and HLA in healthy donors. The junction had 12 bases not matched to a gene; V was cut back by 5 bases and J by 8 bases. Germline V gene sequence: CDR1 SGHVS, CDR2 FQNEAQ. The CDR3 has 16 residues. The PCR ran on 60 Vbeta and 13 Jbeta primers. The method was immunoSEQ multiplex PCR; TCRdb's version includes in-frame clones alone and lacks a portion of them. The sample has over 150,000 clones, about 81% seen once; the top ten hold under 7.5%. Sequencing was carried out using PBMCs. This clonotype was sampled from a woman in her forties or fifties in good health and CMV-seropositive. J is TRBJ2-1 and V is TRBV7-8; 10 bases map to TRBD2. The CDR3: CASSGRPGLAYDEQFF. CDR3 nucleotides: TGTGCCAGCAGCGGAAGACCGGGACTAGCGTACGATGAGCAGTTCTTC.